The 32 T cell receptor beta chains reported below all come from one sample, sequenced in a study of cytomegalovirus exposure and HLA in healthy donors. The PCR employed 60 Vbeta primers together with 13 Jbeta primers. Clones were read by immunoSEQ multiplex PCR, and TCRdb kept only the in-frame ones, dropping some. The sample holds fewer than 200,000 clones; around 80% are singletons and the top ten take around 5.4%. Sequencing was carried out using PBMCs. The receptors here all came from a man aged 35-49 years in good health and CMV-seronegative.

In its sample, this clone was seen many times. The chain couples TRBV27 to TRBJ1-5; 8 nucleotides agree with TRBD1. The CDR3 is 16 residues long. Germline CDR1 is MNHEY and CDR2 is SMNVEV (reference sequence). Germline trimming cut 5 bases from V and 4 bases from J; bases unmatched to any gene: 10. The CDR3 protein is CASSPPDRGWNQPQHF. In DNA, the CDR3 is TGTGCCAGCAGTCCCCCCGACAGGGGTTGGAATCAGCCCCAGCATTTT.

Only a few counts were recorded for this clone. This chain connects TRBV25-1 to TRBJ2-1; 14 nucleotides agree with TRBD2. The CDR3 length is 14 residues. Trimming cost V 10 bases and J 9 bases; bases outside gene matches: 8. CDR1 is MGHDK, CDR2 SYGVNS, per germline. CDR3: CANKGLAGESEQFF. The CDR3 bases are TGTGCCAACAAGGGACTAGCGGGAGAGTCTGAGCAGTTCTTC. The full variable domain, with the rest looked up from reference TRBV25-1 and TRBJ2-1, is EADIYQTPRYLVIGTGKKITLECSQTMGHDKMYWYQQDPGMELHLIHYSYGVNSTEKGDLSSESTVSRIRTEHFPLTLESARPSHTSQYLCANKGLAGESEQFFGPGTRLTVL.

The chain employs TRBV7-9 and TRBJ2-7; tentative D call: TRBD1 (5 bases). With 3 bases removed from V and 4 bases from J, the gap between germline ends came to 22 bases. The CDR3 consists of 17 residues. The V gene's germline CDR1 is SEHNR and CDR2 FQNEAQ (reference sequence). The CDR3 here is CASSFEKTATKTYEQYF. Here the CDR3 DNA reads TGTGCCAGCAGCTTTGAAAAGACAGCTACAAAAACATACGAGCAGTACTTC.

The V and J genes are TRBV5-6 and TRBJ2-5; weak D call: TRBD1 (6 bases). This CDR3 has 14 amino acids. The germline CDR1 and CDR2 sequences are SGHDT and YYEEEE. Trimming pared 0 bases from V and 6 bases from J, leaving 12 bases between. The chain's CDR3 is CASSLDAGEKTQYF. Written as DNA, the CDR3 is TGTGCCAGCAGCTTGGATGCAGGGGAAAAGACCCAGTACTTC.

The chain combines TRBV7-2 with TRBJ2-3; D gene ambiguous. V lost 6 bases to trimming and J lost 3 bases, with 13 bases between them. This CDR3 contains 14 residues. Looked up from germline, CDR1 is SGHTA and CDR2 is FQGNSA. The CDR3 nucleotides are TGTGCCAGCAGAAGAGGTAGAAGTACAGATACGCAGTATTTT. Its translation: CASRRGRSTDTQYF.

The rearrangement links TRBV4-1 to TRBJ2-1; D call uncertain. This CDR3 has 13 amino acids. Trimming took off 0 bases at V and 10 bases at J, with 10 bases between the two ends. CDR1 is MGHRA, CDR2 YSYEKL, per germline. Here the CDR3 DNA reads TGCGCCAGCAGCCAAGAGGAGTCGTACGAGCAGTTCTTC. Translated: CASSQEESYEQFF.

This chain links TRBV30 with TRBJ2-3, with 8 bases identical to TRBD1. J lost 4 bases, V lost 5 bases, and 11 bases had no gene match. Germline values: CDR1 GTSNPN, CDR2 SVGIG (reference sequence). This CDR3 spans 15 amino acids. CDR3 amino acids: CAWEHLQGDADTQYF. CDR3 DNA sequence: TGTGCCTGGGAGCACTTACAGGGGGATGCAGATACGCAGTATTTT.

The V gene is TRBV7-9, the J gene TRBJ2-7; 9 nucleotides line up with TRBD1. Trimming removed 4 bases from V and 2 bases from J; junction bases left unmatched: 6. In germline, CDR1 is SEHNR, CDR2 FQNEAQ (reference sequence). The CDR3 length is 15 residues. CDR3 in DNA: TGTGCCAGCAGCTCCTCTGGGACAGGGCCCTACGAGCAGTACTTC. This translates into CASSSSGTGPYEQYF.

This chain links TRBV6-5 with TRBJ1-2, with a weak D call TRBD1 (5 bases). This CDR3 is 16 amino acids long. Deletions cut 0 bases from V and 4 bases from J, with 15 bases between. From germline, CDR1 is MNHEY and CDR2 SVGAGI. DNA for the CDR3: TGTGCCAGCAGTTACTCGTATTCGTCTCAGGGCTATGGCTACACCTTC. Translating it yields CASSYSYSSQGYGYTF.

V and J are TRBV7-2 and TRBJ2-7; TRBD1 agrees at 10 bases. The CDR3 is 13 residues long. Germline CDR1 SGHTA, CDR2 FQGNSA. Trimming at V came to 8 bases and at J to 4 bases, leaving 5 bases not matched to a gene. Here the CDR3 DNA reads TGTGCCAGCCTTAGGGACAGGGGTTACGAGCAGTACTTC. This sequence encodes CASLRDRGYEQYF.

The CDR3 sequence: CASSPVRGKETQYF. CDR3 bases: TGTGCCAGCAGCCCAGTCAGGGGTAAAGAGACCCAGTACTTC. The chain combines TRBV7-9 with TRBJ2-5; TRBD1 is a possible D gene (6 bases). Germline CDR1 reads SEHNR; CDR2 reads FQNEAQ (reference sequence). The CDR3 has 14 amino acids. Trimming removed 5 bases from V and 3 bases from J, with 13 bases in between.

The chain is built from TRBV18 and TRBJ2-2; TRBD1 matches at 8 bases. The CDR3 runs 16 residues. The junction had 8 bases not matched to a gene; V was cut back by 6 bases and J by 2 bases. CDR1 is KGHSH, CDR2 LQKENI, per germline. The CDR3 DNA reads as TGTGCCAGCTCCCAAGACAGGGGCCTTAACACCGGGGAGCTGTTTTTT. Translation gives CASSQDRGLNTGELFF.

This clone appeared a single time. This chain uses TRBV9 with TRBJ2-7; 12 nucleotides match TRBD1. V was pared by 5 bases and J by 4 bases, with 10 bases of the junction left unmatched. Germline lookup yields CDR1 SGDLS and CDR2 YYNGEE. CDR3 length: 16 amino acids. The CDR3: CASSETGTGGGYEQYF. The CDR3 nucleotides are TGTGCCAGCAGTGAAACCGGGACAGGGGGCGGTTACGAGCAGTACTTC.

This clone is a singleton in its sample. The rearrangement joins TRBV19 to TRBJ2-1; TRBD2 matches at 9 bases. The V segment lost 6 bases and the J segment 7 bases; nucleotides outside the gene matches: 7. CDR3 length: 14 amino acids. Per the germline V gene, CDR1 is LNHDA and CDR2 is SQIVND (reference sequence). CDR3 protein: CASSGLAGSNEQFF. The CDR3 nucleotides are TGTGCCAGTAGCGGGCTAGCGGGGTCAAATGAGCAGTTCTTC.

The chain has TRBV7-2 and TRBJ2-1; 11 nucleotides line up with TRBD2. Unmatched junction bases numbered 6, after V lost 5 bases and J lost 6 bases. The CDR3 spans 15 residues. Germline loops: CDR1 SGHTA, CDR2 FQGNSA. The CDR3 reads CASSQLAGVVNEQFF. CDR3 nucleotide sequence: TGTGCCAGCAGCCAACTAGCGGGAGTAGTCAATGAGCAGTTCTTC.

This chain links TRBV5-6 with TRBJ2-5; maybe TRBD1 (6 bases). Gene TRBJ2-7 matches the end of the DNA better, so the J call may be wrong. Per germline, CDR1 SGHDT and CDR2 YYEEEE. There are 14 residues in the CDR3. The CDR3 DNA reads TGTGCCAGCAGCACCTTGACAGGACCCTACGAGCAGTACTTC. Its protein product is CASSTLTGPYEQYF.

This clone was seen once. The V call is TRBV6-6, the J call TRBJ2-2, with a weak D call TRBD2 (5 bases). The germline V gene has CDR1 MNHNY and CDR2 SVGAGI (reference sequence). There are 16 residues in the CDR3. Trimming removed 1 base at V and 0 bases at J, with 9 bases between. The CDR3, as DNA: TGTGCCAGCAGTTACTTTTCGGGGACGAACACCGGGGAGCTGTTTTTT. It specifies CASSYFSGTNTGELFF.

The chain recombines TRBV11-3 with TRBJ1-2; D remains unclear. The CDR3 extends over 16 amino acids. CDR1 and CDR2 (germline): SGHNT, YENEEA. V was clipped by 4 bases and J by 3 bases, with 18 bases between them. In DNA, the CDR3 is TGTGCCAGCAGCTCCCCGTTTGAGGCGGTAGACTATGGCTACACCTTC. This translates into CASSSPFEAVDYGYTF.

The V and J genes are TRBV5-8 and TRBJ1-1, with D maybe TRBD1 (6 bases). CDR3 length: 14 residues. V lost 4 bases, J lost 3 bases, and 13 bases lay in between. CDR1 and CDR2 from the germline V gene are SGHTS and YDEGEE. The CDR3 coding sequence is TGTGCCAGCAGCCCTAGACAGGCTTACACTGAAGCTTTCTTT. Translation gives CASSPRQAYTEAFF.

This clone came up a few times. CDR3 in amino acids: CASSYDVPGYGYTF. CDR3 sequence (DNA): TGTGCCAGCAGTTACGACGTGCCAGGGTATGGCTACACCTTC. This chain connects TRBV6-6 to TRBJ1-2; tentative D call: TRBD1 (5 bases). The ends were cut back, 2 bases at V and 5 bases at J, with 12 bases in the middle. Per germline, CDR1 MNHNY and CDR2 SVGAGI (reference sequence). This CDR3 region has 14 residues.

The chain links TRBV9 to TRBJ1-2; tentative D call: TRBD1 (5 bases). Germline CDR1 is SGDLS and CDR2 is YYNGEE. This CDR3 comprises 12 residues. Trimming took 7 bases from V and 0 from J, leaving 7 bases between them. The CDR3 DNA follows: TGTGCCAGCGGAGGGGCTAACTATGGCTACACCTTC. It yields the protein CASGGANYGYTF.

This clone appeared once. The chain recombines TRBV19 with TRBJ2-2, with 7 nucleotides matching TRBD1. CDR3 length: 16 residues. Germline loops: CDR1 LNHDA, CDR2 SQIVND (reference sequence). The V segment lost 5 bases and the J segment 4 bases; nucleotides outside the gene matches: 10. CDR3 sequence (DNA): TGTGCCAGTAGTCTCACCAAACAGGGGCCCACCGGGGAGCTGTTTTTT. Translating gives CASSLTKQGPTGELFF.

CDR3 in amino acids: CASSRGTSGFSTDTQYF. CDR3 sequence (DNA): TGTGCCAGCAGCCGCGGGACTAGCGGGTTTAGCACAGATACGCAGTATTTT. This chain links TRBV7-3 with TRBJ2-3; 12 bases are shared with TRBD2. The CDR3 runs to 17 residues. The V segment lost 5 bases and the J segment 0 bases; nucleotides outside the gene matches: 6. Germline V gene lookup returns CDR1 SGHTA and CDR2 FQGTGA.

The table lists this clone with a count of one. The chain recombines TRBV6-6 with TRBJ2-7; D gene uncertain. The CDR3 is made up of 15 amino acids. Germline lookup yields CDR1 MNHNY and CDR2 SVGAGI (reference sequence). Trimming shortened V by 0 bases and J by 1 base, and 10 bases separated the two germline ends. The CDR3 loop reads CASSYSTAGSYEQYF. CDR3 nucleotide sequence: TGTGCCAGCAGTTACTCGACGGCAGGATCCTACGAGCAGTACTTC.

The chain couples TRBV5-1 to TRBJ2-7; 7 nucleotides align to TRBD2. The V segment lost 0 bases and the J segment 3 bases; nucleotides outside the gene matches: 18. The CDR3 runs 19 residues. Germline V gene sequence: CDR1 SGHRS, CDR2 YFSETQ. The CDR3 loop is CASSLGPARGAGVVYEQYF. DNA for the CDR3: TGCGCCAGCAGCTTGGGACCTGCGAGGGGTGCGGGAGTTGTCTACGAGCAGTACTTC.

V gene TRBV19 combines with J gene TRBJ1-2, with D hard to call. The germline V gene encodes CDR1 LNHDA and CDR2 SQIVND (reference sequence). The V end was cut by 6 bases, the J end by 7 bases, with 21 bases between. The CDR3 is 15 residues long. The CDR3 bases are TGTGCCAGTAGGTCCCCCGAGGTCCTAGCACCTGGCTACACCTTC. Translation gives CASRSPEVLAPGYTF.

The chain is built from TRBV5-1 and TRBJ1-1, with D tentatively TRBD1 (6 bases). Germline CDR1 SGHRS, CDR2 YFSETQ. V lost 4 bases and J lost 11, with 18 bases in between. The CDR3 length is 13 residues. The CDR3 coding sequence is TGCGCCAGCAGCCGCGAAGGGGGGGCGGGGGCTTTCTTT. This translates into CASSREGGAGAFF. Full variable domain (missing parts from reference TRBV5-1 and TRBJ1-1): KAGVTQTPRYLIKTRGQQVTLSCSPISGHRSVSWYQQTPGQGLQFLFEYFSETQRNKGNFPGRFSGRQFSNSRSEMNVSTLELGDSALYLCASSREGGAGAFFGQGTRLTVV.

The chain combines TRBV18 with TRBJ1-1, with a tentative D call TRBD1 (5 bases). The germline gives CDR1 KGHSH, CDR2 LQKENI. Trimming removed 8 bases at V and 1 base at J, with 11 bases between. This CDR3 contains 13 residues. CDR3 sequence: CASLLTENTEAFF. The CDR3 DNA reads TGTGCCAGCCTATTGACAGAGAACACTGAAGCTTTCTTT.

The V gene is TRBV5-1, the J gene TRBJ1-3, with TRBD1 identical over 7 bases. J gave up 4 bases and V 4 bases, and 11 bases lay outside the gene matches. The germline gives CDR1 SGHRS, CDR2 YFSETQ. The CDR3 sequence is 16 residues long. The CDR3 here is CASSPPSRGSGNTIYF. CDR3 in DNA: TGCGCCAGCAGCCCTCCAAGCAGGGGGTCGGGAAACACCATATATTTT.

The chain recombines TRBV5-1 with TRBJ2-3, with 9 bases fitting TRBD2. Germline V gene lookup returns CDR1 SGHRS and CDR2 YFSETQ. J lost 6 bases, V lost 0 bases, and 11 bases had no gene match. This CDR3 region has 17 residues. CDR3 residues: CASSLAYIGGGEDTQYF. The DNA for the CDR3 is TGCGCCAGCAGCTTGGCTTATATTGGCGGGGGGGAGGATACGCAGTATTTT.

This chain joins TRBV15 and TRBJ2-1; the match to TRBD2 covers 7 bases. The CDR3 runs 15 residues. CDR1 and CDR2 (germline): LNHNV, YYDKDF (reference sequence). V shed 0 bases, J shed 4 bases, and the junction held 3 bases outside the gene matches. CDR3 bases: TGTGCCACCAGCAGAGACTGGCGGGGGTACAATGAGCAGTTCTTC. It encodes CATSRDWRGYNEQFF.

The CDR3 spells CASGLWGQYEQYF. For the CDR3, the DNA is TGTGCCAGCGGTCTATGGGGGCAATACGAGCAGTACTTC. The chain combines TRBV5-4 with TRBJ2-7; possible D gene TRBD1, 6 bases. This CDR3 contains 13 residues. Germline CDR1 and CDR2: SGHNT and YYREEE (reference sequence). The germline V and J ends were trimmed by 7 bases and 4 bases, with 15 bases remaining between them.